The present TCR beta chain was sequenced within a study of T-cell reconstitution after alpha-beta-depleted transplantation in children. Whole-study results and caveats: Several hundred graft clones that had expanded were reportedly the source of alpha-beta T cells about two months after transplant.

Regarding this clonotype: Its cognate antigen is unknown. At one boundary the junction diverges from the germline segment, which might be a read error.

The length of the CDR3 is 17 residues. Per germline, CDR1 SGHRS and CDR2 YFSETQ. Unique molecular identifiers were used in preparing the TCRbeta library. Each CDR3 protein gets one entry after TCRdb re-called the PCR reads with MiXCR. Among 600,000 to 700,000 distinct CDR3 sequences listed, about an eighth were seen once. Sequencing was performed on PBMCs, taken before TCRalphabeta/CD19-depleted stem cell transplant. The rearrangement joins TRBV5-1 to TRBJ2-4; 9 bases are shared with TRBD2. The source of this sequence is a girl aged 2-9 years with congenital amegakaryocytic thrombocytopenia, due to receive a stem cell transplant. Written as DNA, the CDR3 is TGCGCCAGGTCGCCCGAAGCGGGGGGTGAAGCCAAAAACATTCAGTCCTTC. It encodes CARSPEAGGEAKNIQSF.